Listed here are 3 T cell receptor beta chains from one sample, sequenced in a study of blood T cells in healthy people across ages. A second PCR, run for about 6 to 12 cycles, used a sample-barcoded 5' primer plus a J-beta primer mix. TCRdb called the 5' RACE reads again in MiXCR, with one record for every CDR3 protein. The data contain 700,000 to 850,000 distinct CDR3 sequences, around half of them seen just once; the ten biggest clones take up roughly 40%. Sequencing was done on a sample of blood. These receptors originate from a man older than 75 in good health.

This chain uses TRBV9 with TRBJ2-3; TRBD2 matches 10 bases. V was clipped by 0 bases and J by 3 bases; unmatched bases: 4. This CDR3 is built from 16 residues. Germline assignment: CDR1 SGDLS and CDR2 YYNGEE. In DNA form, the CDR3 reads TGTGCCAGCAGCGTAGGAGCGGGAGGGAGTACAGATACGCAGTATTTT. It translates to CASSVGAGGSTDTQYF.

This chain uses TRBV6-1 with TRBJ2-3, with 8 bases aligning to TRBD1. CDR1 is MNHNS and CDR2 is SASEGT in the germline V gene. This CDR3 is 14 amino acids long. V lost 6 bases, J lost 14 bases, and 16 bases stayed unmatched. The CDR3 spells CASRAAGGWRYAYF. The CDR3 nucleotides are TGTGCCAGCAGGGCGGCAGGGGGCTGGAGATACGCGTATTTT.

Notes on this clonotype: One end of the junction fails to match germline, which may point to a read error. The chain uses TRBV2 and TRBJ1-6; the D gene is possibly TRBD1 (6 bases). Germline CDR1 and CDR2: SNHLY and FYNNEI. This CDR3 is 14 amino acids long. DNA for the CDR3: TGTGCCAGCAGTGAGCACAGGGAGAATTCACTCCTCCACTTT. Translating gives CASSEHRENSLLHF.